These T cell receptor beta chains were read from a single sample in a study of metastatic and nonmetastatic thyroid tumors. TCRdb reanalyzed the PCR reads via MiXCR. The data contain 40,000 to 55,000 clones, under 20% of them seen just once; the ten biggest clones take up almost 3%. Sequenced sample: blood. Receptors were obtained from a female donor with papillary thyroid cancer or a benign thyroid nodule (not recorded which). Some clones in this sample may be carry-over from other donors' samples. Both conserved end residues are part of each CDR3. D genes are given only for firm matches. Expanded clones get a size class; other rows say once, few or many, or leave the size out.

clone_size j_call v_call d_call cdr3_aa cdr3_nt
many TRBJ2-3 TRBV9 TRBD2 CASSVSGGGRAADTQYF TGTGCCAGCAGCGTAAGTGGCGGCGGGAGGGCTGCAGATACGCAGTATTTT
many TRBJ2-7 TRBV5-1 TRBD1 CASSLAPGQGNEQYF TGCGCCAGCAGCTTGGCTCCGGGACAGGGAAACGAGCAGTACTTC
- TRBJ2-6 TRBV6-1 - CASNSGMGSGANVLTF TGTGCCAGCAATTCAGGGATGGGTTCTGGGGCCAACGTCCTGACTTTC
many TRBJ2-7 TRBV19 TRBD1 CASSIGTGDYEQYF TGTGCCAGTAGTATTGGGACAGGGGACTACGAGCAGTACTTC
many TRBJ2-1 TRBV28 - CASSHPDSFEQFF TGTGCCAGCAGTCACCCCGACAGTTTCGAGCAGTTCTTC
many TRBJ1-2 TRBV24-1 - CATSETFRQSAGKDYGYTF TGTGCCACCAGTGAAACCTTTCGACAATCGGCGGGGAAGGACTATGGCTACACCTTC
- TRBJ2-2 TRBV11-2 - CASSWGSNTVEPFF TGTGCCAGCAGCTGGGGCTCGAACACCGTGGAGCCGTTTTTT
- TRBJ2-5 TRBV5-6 - CASSLLALASSGETQYF TGTGCCAGCAGCTTGTTAGCGCTAGCCTCCAGTGGAGAGACCCAGTACTTC
- TRBJ2-5 TRBV5-1 TRBD2 CASSLGGVAGCPQETQYF TGCGCCAGCAGCTTGGGAGGGGTAGCGGGATGTCCTCAAGAGACCCAGTACTTC
medium-sized TRBJ2-7 TRBV6-2/TRBV6-3 - CASTDLPYEQYF TGTGCCAGCACGGACCTGCCCTACGAGCAGTACTTC
few TRBJ2-7 TRBV6-1 - CASSGLSSPSYEQYF TGTGCCAGCAGTGGTCTATCTTCCCCTAGCTACGAGCAGTACTTC
many TRBJ1-4 TRBV12-3/TRBV12-4 TRBD1 CASSPRTGTNEKLFF TGTGCCAGCAGCCCACGGACAGGAACTAATGAAAAACTGTTTTTT
many TRBJ2-2 TRBV2 TRBD1 CASSWGQGRTGELFF TGTGCCAGCAGTTGGGGACAGGGAAGAACCGGGGAGCTGTTTTTT
many TRBJ1-1 TRBV18 - CASSHEPDRRNTEAFF TGTGCCAGCTCACATGAACCTGACAGGCGGAACACTGAAGCTTTCTTT
many TRBJ1-4 TRBV29-1 - CSVGDGGEKLFF TGCAGCGTAGGGGACGGAGGGGAAAAACTGTTTTTT
- TRBJ1-1 TRBV28 - CASSVGGTEAFF TGTGCCAGCAGTGTGGGGGGCACTGAAGCTTTCTTT
- TRBJ2-7 TRBV7-2 - CASEGPGISSYEQYF TGTGCCAGCGAAGGCCCTGGGATTAGTTCCTACGAGCAGTACTTC
- TRBJ2-6 TRBV9 - CVSSLGPKRAGANVLTF TGTGTCAGCAGCCTGGGGCCTAAAAGAGCTGGGGCCAACGTCCTGACTTTC
many TRBJ2-4 TRBV29-1 TRBD2 CSVGGGRAKNIQYF TGCAGCGTTGGGGGCGGGAGGGCCAAAAACATTCAGTACTTC
medium-sized TRBJ1-1 TRBV27 - CASRPGVPRTEAFF TGTGCCAGCAGGCCAGGCGTCCCAAGGACTGAAGCTTTCTTT
many TRBJ2-2 TRBV30 - CAWSRLPTGELFF TGTGCCTGGAGCCGTTTACCCACCGGGGAGCTGTTTTTT
- TRBJ2-1 TRBV13 TRBD1 CASTQGRDRVNRRGNEQFF TGTGCCAGCACCCAGGGGCGTGACAGGGTCAATAGACGAGGTAATGAGCAGTTCTTC
many TRBJ2-7 TRBV4-1 TRBD2 CASSQDQTSGRYEQYF TGCGCCAGCAGCCAAGATCAAACTAGCGGGAGGTACGAGCAGTACTTC
many TRBJ1-2 TRBV12-3/TRBV12-4 - CASTSTPSGYTF TGTGCCAGCACCTCGACACCCTCTGGCTACACCTTC
few TRBJ2-2 TRBV10-3 - CAISDMDSTSNTGDLFF TGTGCCATCAGTGATATGGACTCGACGTCGAACACCGGGGATCTGTTTTTT
many TRBJ1-1 TRBV7-3 - CASSHGVAARAFF TGTGCCAGCAGCCACGGCGTGGCGGCTCGAGCTTTCTTT
- TRBJ1-5 TRBV30 - CAWSVRGLLSNQPQHF TGTGCCTGGAGTGTTAGGGGACTGCTTAGCAATCAGCCCCAGCATTTT
many TRBJ2-1 TRBV6-1 - CASKNPGHRGQQFF TGTGCCAGCAAGAATCCGGGACATCGAGGTCAGCAGTTCTTC
many TRBJ2-5 TRBV7-9 - CASSLDREETQYF TGTGCCAGCAGCTTAGACAGGGAAGAGACCCAGTACTTC